This passage covers 24 T cell receptor beta chains from one sample sequenced in a study of T-cell memory formation after mild COVID-19. From the 5' RACE reads, TCRdb called clonotypes with MiXCR, one entry per CDR3 protein. The table lists about 430,000 distinct CDR3 sequences, 18% of them singletons. The sequenced sample consisted of PBMCs or a T cell subset sorted from them (not recorded which). Every receptor here comes from a man aged 18-30 years who had mild COVID-19 (a few samples of this study predate the infection). Cell type and time point are not known.

This clonotype was counted a few times. The J gene is TRBJ2-5, the V gene TRBV12-3 or TRBV12-4; a weak D match, TRBD1 (6 bases). There are 14 residues in the CDR3. V was pared by 5 bases and J by 4 bases, with 14 bases between. The DNA of the CDR3 is TGTGCCAGCAGTCTAACAGGGATCGGAGAGACCCAGTACTTC. Its protein is CASSLTGIGETQYF.

The J gene is TRBJ2-2, the V gene TRBV4-2; 10 bases are shared with TRBD1. The V and J ends lost 2 bases and 4 bases, in that order; junction bases with no gene match: 7. CDR1 is LGHNA and CDR2 is YNFKEQ in the germline V gene. The CDR3 extends over 17 amino acids. The DNA of the CDR3 is TGTGCCAGCAGCCAACTGACAGGGGGCGGCGGCACCGGGGAGCTGTTTTTT. It translates to CASSQLTGGGGTGELFF.

This clonotype was recorded at least ten times. The V gene is TRBV18, the J gene TRBJ1-1; weak D call: TRBD1 (5 bases). Per germline, CDR1 KGHSH and CDR2 LQKENI. The CDR3 covers 14 residues. V shed 3 bases and J shed 5 bases, with 13 bases lying between them. The CDR3 coding sequence is TGTGCCAGCTCACCTTCTAGGGGCGGGACTGAAGCTTTCTTT. This sequence encodes CASSPSRGGTEAFF.

V usage is TRBV10-3 and J usage is TRBJ1-5, with D unclear. This CDR3 spans 15 amino acids. Germline V lookup: CDR1 ENHRY, CDR2 SYGVKD. V was cut by 3 bases and J by 6 bases, with 15 bases left in between. The DNA of the CDR3 is TGTGCCATCAGTGATACAGTCAAGGGTTCTCAGCCCCAGCATTTT. Translated, it gives CAISDTVKGSQPQHF.

This clonotype was detected a few times. This chain connects TRBV7-9 to TRBJ2-2; perhaps TRBD1 as D (5 bases). The CDR3 loop spans 15 amino acids. Germline V gene data show CDR1 as SEHNR and CDR2 as FQNEAQ (reference sequence). Trimming took off 4 bases at V and 7 bases at J, with 16 bases between the two ends. The CDR3 sequence is CASSYNQGFGGELFF. The DNA for the CDR3 is TGTGCCAGCAGCTATAACCAGGGTTTTGGCGGGGAGCTGTTTTTT.

This clonotype showed up just a few times. The chain is built from TRBV29-1 and TRBJ1-1, with 7 nucleotides matching TRBD1. Germline V gene data show CDR1 as SQVTM and CDR2 as ANQGSEA. V was clipped by 4 bases and J by 2 bases; unmatched bases: 13. CDR3 length: 16 amino acids. The CDR3 DNA reads TGCAGCGTTGGAGGGCAGGGGGGTTTCCAAAACACTGAAGCTTTCTTT. This encodes CSVGGQGGFQNTEAFF. Filled out from reference TRBV29-1 and TRBJ1-1, the complete variable domain reads SAVISQKPSRDICQRGTSLTIQCQVDSQVTMMFWYRQQPGQSLTLIATANQGSEATYESGFVIDKFPISRPNLTFSTLTVSNMSPEDSSIYLCSVGGQGGFQNTEAFFGQGTRLTVV.

This clonotype has just a few counts. The chain uses TRBV7-8 and TRBJ2-7; D tentatively reads TRBD1 or TRBD2 (5 bases each). The CDR3 sequence is 14 residues long. Trimming removed 5 bases at V and 1 base at J, with 12 bases between. Germline assignment: CDR1 SGHVS and CDR2 FQNEAQ. CDR3 nucleotide sequence: TGTGCCAGCAGCGGTCGGGACCGATCCTACGAGCAGTACTTC. The encoded protein is CASSGRDRSYEQYF.

The chain employs TRBV5-6 and TRBJ1-1; 11 bases are shared with TRBD1. V dropped 0 bases and J dropped 5; count of bases not matched to a gene: 9. CDR3 length: 17 residues. Per germline, CDR1 SGHDT and CDR2 YYEEEE. Written as DNA, the CDR3 is TGTGCCAGCAGCTTGGTGGGGACAGGGGGTAAGGATACTGAAGCTTTCTTT. It is translated as CASSLVGTGGKDTEAFF.

This clonotype was seen a handful of times. This chain links TRBV6-5 with TRBJ1-2; 12 bases map to TRBD1. The CDR3 runs 15 residues. V shed 4 bases, J shed 5 bases, and the junction held 5 bases outside the gene matches. Germline lookup yields CDR1 MNHEY and CDR2 SVGAGI. DNA for the CDR3: TGTGCCAGCAGTTCGGGACAGGGGGCTTCGTATGGCTACACCTTC. This codes for CASSSGQGASYGYTF.

This chain uses TRBV7-2 with TRBJ2-3; 8 bases are a match to TRBD1. The germline V gene has CDR1 SGHTA and CDR2 FQGNSA. V dropped 3 bases and J dropped 2; count of bases not matched to a gene: 1. The CDR3 length is 14 residues. The CDR3 protein is CASSLDRDTDTQYF. The DNA for the CDR3 is TGTGCCAGCAGCTTGGACAGGGACACAGATACGCAGTATTTT.

This clonotype showed up just a few times. The chain employs TRBV25-1 and TRBJ1-2, with D perhaps matching TRBD1 (6 bases). The CDR3 sequence is 13 residues long. The germline V gene encodes CDR1 MGHDK and CDR2 SYGVNS. Trimming removed 6 bases from V and 6 bases from J, with 14 bases in between. The CDR3 coding sequence is TGTGCCAGCAGCCGAATCCCAGGGGATGGCTACACCTTC. Protein sequence: CASSRIPGDGYTF.

This clonotype was recorded a few times. V gene TRBV5-1 combines with J gene TRBJ1-4; possibly TRBD1 for D (6 bases). Germline assignment: CDR1 SGHRS and CDR2 YFSETQ. The CDR3 runs to 15 residues. V dropped 4 bases and J dropped 8 bases, with 18 bases sitting between them. The CDR3 spells CASSQTRGLQEKLFF. Here the CDR3 DNA reads TGCGCCAGCAGCCAAACCCGGGGGCTGCAGGAAAAACTGTTTTTT.

This clonotype has more than one count but fewer than ten. The chain uses TRBV5-5 and TRBJ2-7; tentative D call: TRBD1 (6 bases). V lost 1 base to trimming and J lost 3 bases, with 14 bases between them. CDR3 length equals 15 residues. Germline lookup yields CDR1 SGHKS and CDR2 YYEKEE (reference sequence). Here the CDR3 DNA reads TGTGCCAGCAGCTTGTCCCCGGACAGATACTACGAGCAGTACTTC. Amino acid sequence: CASSLSPDRYYEQYF. Full variable domain (remainder filled in from reference TRBV5-5 and TRBJ2-7): DAGVTQSPTHLIKTRGQQVTLRCSPISGHKSVSWYQQVLGQGPQFIFQYYEKEERGRGNFPDRFSARQFPNYSSELNVNALLLGDSALYLCASSLSPDRYYEQYFGPGTRLTVT.

J is TRBJ1-2 and V is TRBV12-3 or TRBV12-4; possibly TRBD1 for D (5 bases). The CDR3 spans 15 residues. V dropped 5 bases and J dropped 6 bases, with 19 bases sitting between them. CDR3 bases: TGTGCCAGCAGTGACGTCCTCAGGGTACAAGATGGCTACACCTTC. Translation: CASSDVLRVQDGYTF.

Comments on this clonotype: The junction does not match germline at one end; this may be a read error. This chain uses TRBV7-2 with TRBJ1-5; D unclear. The CDR3 loop spans 15 amino acids. Germline CDR1 is SGHTA and CDR2 is FQGNSA. The CDR3 nucleotides are TGTGCCAGCAGCGTATACAGCTTAAGCAATCAGCCCCAGAATTTT. Its translation is CASSVYSLSNQPQNF.

This chain uses TRBV2 with TRBJ2-5; TRBD1 agrees at 7 bases. Germline CDR1 and CDR2: SNHLY and FYNNEI. Losses at the gene ends were 4 bases for V and 4 bases for J; bases not matched to a gene: 6. There are 14 residues in the CDR3. The CDR3 nucleotides read TGTGCCAGCAGTGGACAGGGTGGCGGAGAGACCCAGTACTTC. Protein: CASSGQGGGETQYF.

This clonotype turned up a few times. The V call is TRBV7-2, the J call TRBJ1-1, with TRBD1 matching 11 bases. Germline trimming cut 2 bases from V and 6 bases from J; bases unmatched to any gene: 5. Germline V gene sequence: CDR1 SGHTA, CDR2 FQGNSA. The CDR3 is 15 residues long. CDR3 nucleotide sequence: TGTGCCAGCAGCTTACAAGGGACAGGGGGGTCTGAAGCTTTCTTT. Protein product: CASSLQGTGGSEAFF.

The chain employs TRBV15 and TRBJ2-5; D is possibly TRBD2 (6 bases). Germline-derived CDR1 and CDR2 are LNHNV and YYDKDF (reference sequence). CDR3 length: 11 residues. V lost 3 bases to trimming and J lost 11 bases, with 10 bases between them. DNA for the CDR3: TGTGCCACCAGCAGGACCGGGACTCAGTACTTC. This translates into CATSRTGTQYF.

This clonotype has only a few counts. In nucleotides, the CDR3 is TGTGCCTGGATCCGAGATGAAAAACTGTTTTTT. Its translation: CAWIRDEKLFF. The V gene is TRBV30, the J gene TRBJ1-4; D is undetermined. V lost 4 bases and J 6 bases, leaving 6 bases between the germline ends. In germline, CDR1 is GTSNPN, CDR2 SVGIG (reference sequence). This CDR3 has 11 amino acids.

In its sample, this clonotype was seen a few times. The chain joins TRBV5-4 to TRBJ2-2; D call uncertain. In germline, CDR1 is SGHNT, CDR2 YYREEE (reference sequence). The CDR3 is 15 amino acids. Trimming took 3 bases from V and 4 from J, leaving 13 bases between them. CDR3 protein: CASSSEVAVTGELFF. The CDR3 nucleotides are TGTGCCAGCAGCTCCGAAGTGGCCGTCACCGGGGAGCTGTTTTTT. Filled out from reference TRBV5-4 and TRBJ2-2, the complete variable domain reads ETGVTQSPTHLIKTRGQQVTLRCSSQSGHNTVSWYQQALGQGPQFIFQYYREEENGRGNFPPRFSGLQFPNYSSELNVNALELDDSALYLCASSSEVAVTGELFFGEGSRLTVL.

This clonotype was recorded a few times. The V call is TRBV18, the J call TRBJ1-2; 7 bases are shared with TRBD1. The germline V gene has CDR1 KGHSH and CDR2 LQKENI. The length of the CDR3 is 17 residues. V was clipped by 3 bases and J by 9 bases; unmatched bases: 19. As DNA, the CDR3 is TGTGCCAGCTCACCGGACCATAACGGACAGGACATATGGAGCTACACCTTC. Translating gives CASSPDHNGQDIWSYTF.

V gene TRBV4-3 combines with J gene TRBJ1-3; D unclear. CDR3 length: 14 amino acids. Trimming removed 2 bases from V and 4 bases from J, with 9 bases in between. Per germline, CDR1 LGHNA and CDR2 YSLEER. In DNA, the CDR3 is TGCGCCAGCAGCCAACAGTCCAGGGGAAACACCATATATTTT. It translates to CASSQQSRGNTIYF.

This chain links TRBV11-1 with TRBJ2-5, with 7 bases aligning to TRBD2. The germline gives CDR1 SGHAT, CDR2 FQDESV (reference sequence). CDR3 size: 12 residues. Trimming removed 9 bases from V and 3 bases from J; junction bases left unmatched: 4. The CDR3 spells CASSGLKETQYF. In DNA, the CDR3 is TGTGCCAGTAGCGGGCTAAAAGAGACCCAGTACTTC. Full variable domain (outside the CDR3, taken from reference TRBV11-1 and TRBJ2-5): EAEVAQSPRYKITEKSQAVAFWCDPISGHATLYWYRQILGQGPELLVQFQDESVVDDSQLPKDRFSAERLKGVDSTLKIQPAELGDSAMYLCASSGLKETQYFGPGTRLLVL.

The sample holds many counts of this clonotype. The chain uses TRBV9 and TRBJ1-6; TRBD1 matches 7 bases. V trimming: 2 bases; J trimming: 9 bases; junction bases outside the gene matches: 2. CDR1 and CDR2 (germline): SGDLS, YYNGEE. There are 13 residues in the CDR3. CDR3 amino acids: CASSVGQPSPLHF. CDR3 bases: TGTGCCAGCAGCGTGGGACAGCCTTCACCCCTCCACTTT.